The rows below give T cell receptor beta chains drawn from one sample of a study of cytomegalovirus exposure and HLA in healthy donors. The method was immunoSEQ multiplex PCR; TCRdb's version includes in-frame clones alone and lacks a portion of them. The data show 120,000 to 150,000 clones, around 79% seen once. Sequencing input: PBMCs. The source of these receptors is a woman aged 25-40 years in good health and CMV-seronegative. The CDR3 runs from the conserved cysteine through the conserved F or W. D genes are given only for firm matches. For some rows the clone size is stated as once, few or many, or as a class when expanded; others skip it.

j_call | d_call | v_call | clone_size | cdr3_aa | cdr3_nt
TRBJ2-5 | TRBD2 | TRBV7-2 | NA | CASSLGTSGGQETQYF | TGTGCCAGCAGCCTAGGGACTAGCGGGGGGCAAGAGACCCAGTACTTC
TRBJ2-7 | NA | TRBV5-1 | NA | CASRDEQGALYGEQYF | TGCGCCAGCAGGGATGAACAGGGAGCCCTTTACGGCGAGCAGTACTTC
TRBJ2-7 | NA | TRBV29-1 | NA | CSARRDYEQYF | TGCAGCGCCCGCAGGGACTACGAGCAGTACTTC
TRBJ2-7 | NA | TRBV6-6 | NA | CASSYSIAGSGEQYF | TGTGCCAGCAGTTACTCGATAGCAGGGTCAGGAGAGCAGTACTTC
TRBJ1-4 | TRBD1 | TRBV5-4 | NA | CASSQVGTGVEKLFF | TGTGCCAGCAGCCAGGTCGGGACAGGGGTTGAAAAACTGTTTTTT
TRBJ2-7 | NA | TRBV6-5 | medium-sized | CASSYGAASYEQYF | TGTGCCAGCAGTTACGGGGCAGCGTCCTACGAGCAGTACTTC
TRBJ1-2 | NA | TRBV5-6 | NA | CASDDRLVGRGYTF | TGTGCCAGTGATGACCGACTGGTCGGCCGAGGCTACACCTTC
TRBJ1-5 | NA | TRBV11-2 | NA | CASSFTSDSNQPQHF | TGTGCCAGCAGCTTTACATCCGATAGCAATCAGCCCCAGCATTTT
TRBJ2-7 | TRBD2 | TRBV30 | NA | CAGNSGSGVDEQYF | TGTGCCGGCAATAGCGGTAGCGGGGTTGACGAGCAGTACTTC
TRBJ2-3 | NA | TRBV7-2 | NA | CASRTGGGTDTQYF | TGTGCCAGCAGGACGGGGGGCGGCACAGATACGCAGTATTTT
TRBJ1-1 | NA | TRBV25-1 | NA | CASRQFSSEAFF | TGTGCCAGCAGACAGTTCTCGAGCGAAGCTTTCTTT
TRBJ2-7 | TRBD1 | TRBV9 | NA | CASSSGQGNYPEQYF | TGTGCCAGCAGCTCGGGACAGGGAAATTATCCCGAGCAGTACTTC
TRBJ2-5 | TRBD1 | TRBV7-2 | NA | CASSPTGQGIGETQYF | TGTGCCAGCAGCCCTACCGGACAGGGAATAGGGGAGACCCAGTACTTC
TRBJ1-6 | TRBD1 | TRBV9 | NA | CASSVGQGNSPLHF | TGTGCCAGCAGCGTAGGACAGGGTAATTCACCCCTCCACTTT
TRBJ2-2 | NA | TRBV6-5 | NA | CASSYGQGGTGELFF | TGTGCCAGCAGTTACGGGCAGGGGGGCACCGGGGAGCTGTTTTTT
TRBJ2-5 | TRBD2 | TRBV5-1 | NA | CASSLVSGAETQYF | TGCGCCAGCAGCTTGGTTAGCGGGGCAGAGACCCAGTACTTC
TRBJ1-5 | NA | TRBV5-1 | NA | CASSPTPGVEQPQHF | TGCGCCAGCAGCCCAACCCCAGGGGTAGAACAGCCCCAGCATTTT
TRBJ1-2 | TRBD1 | TRBV6-5 | NA | CASQDRTGWRGYTF | TGTGCCAGCCAAGACCGGACAGGGTGGCGTGGCTACACCTTC
TRBJ1-2 | TRBD1 | TRBV4-2 | NA | CASSQEGSPRDRDSNGYTF | TGTGCCAGCAGCCAAGAAGGGTCCCCTAGGGACAGGGACAGTAATGGCTACACCTTC
TRBJ1-4 | NA | TRBV28 | NA | CASSGHRARREKLFF | TGTGCCAGCAGTGGCCACAGGGCCAGGCGTGAAAAACTGTTTTTT
TRBJ2-1 | NA | TRBV27 | NA | CASSFGQTSGDEQFF | TGTGCCAGCAGTTTTGGTCAAACCTCAGGGGATGAGCAGTTCTTC
TRBJ2-7 | NA | TRBV5-1 | NA | CASSLAGQNYEQYF | TGCGCCAGCAGCTTGGCCGGACAGAACTACGAGCAGTACTTC
TRBJ1-2 | TRBD1 | TRBV5-1 | NA | CASSWGQGGGYTF | TGCGCCAGCAGCTGGGGACAGGGTGGCGGCTACACCTTC
TRBJ1-6 | NA | TRBV5-4 | NA | CASSAQGGDSPLHF | TGTGCCAGCAGCGCCCAGGGCGGGGATTCACCCCTCCACTTT
TRBJ2-7 | NA | TRBV7-6 | NA | CASSRGPGYEQYF | TGTGCCAGCAGTAGAGGACCGGGGTACGAGCAGTACTTC